Presented here are 11 T cell receptor beta chains from one specimen sequenced in a study of OX40 agonist ivuxolimab in advanced cancers. Assay used: immunoSEQ multiplex PCR; TCRdb lists only in-frame clones, some missing. Found here are roughly 66,000 clones, 70% to 90% of them singletons; the top ten hold about 1.3%. Specimen: CD4+ or CD8+ T cells sorted from blood, collected in a trial of the OX40 agonist ivuxolimab. The receptors were gathered from an adult with an advanced solid tumor such as melanoma, head and neck, liver or kidney cancer.

The V gene is TRBV9, the J gene TRBJ2-7, with a tentative D call TRBD2 (5 bases). The CDR3 is made up of 15 amino acids. V was clipped by 0 bases and J by 4 bases, with 14 bases between them. Germline CDR1 SGDLS, CDR2 YYNGEE. CDR3 amino acids: CASSVGAGRDYEQYF. The CDR3 DNA reads TGTGCCAGCAGCGTAGGCGCGGGTCGAGATTACGAGCAGTACTTC.

This clone was detected only once. This chain joins TRBV2 and TRBJ2-2; D remains ambiguous. The CDR3 is made up of 14 amino acids. Trimming left V 4 bases short and J 5 bases short, with 11 bases between. Germline lookup yields CDR1 SNHLY and CDR2 FYNNEI. The CDR3 here is CASSVDYSTGELFF. The CDR3 coding sequence is TGTGCCAGCAGTGTAGATTACAGTACCGGGGAGCTGTTTTTT.

V and J are TRBV28 and TRBJ1-6; 12 bases are shared with TRBD1. With V trimmed by 2 bases and J by 10 bases, 6 bases remained unmatched. Per the germline V gene, CDR1 is MDHEN and CDR2 is SYDVKM. The CDR3 contains 16 residues. CDR3 nucleotide sequence: TGTGCCAGCAGTTTAGGTGGGACAGGGGGCCAATCACCCCTCCACTTT. It encodes CASSLGGTGGQSPLHF.

The rearrangement joins TRBV7-8 to TRBJ2-2, with D tentatively TRBD1 (5 bases). The CDR3 sequence is 16 residues long. Between the trimmed V and J ends, which lost 3 bases and 2 bases, there was a span of 13 bases. Germline CDR1 SGHVS, CDR2 FQNEAQ. DNA of the CDR3: TGTGCCAGCAGCTTGTTGGTACGGACAAACACCGGGGAGCTGTTTTTT. Encoded protein: CASSLLVRTNTGELFF.

The sample holds one count of this clone. V is TRBV19 and J is TRBJ1-5; TRBD1 is a possible D gene (6 bases). The CDR3 is 17 amino acids. Germline V gives CDR1 LNHDA, CDR2 SQIVND (reference sequence). V was cut by 7 bases and J by 0 bases, with 19 bases left in between. CDR3 region: CASMIGRGRYSNQPQHF. Written as DNA, the CDR3 is TGTGCCAGTATGATCGGCAGGGGAAGATATAGCAATCAGCCCCAGCATTTT.

This chain uses TRBV6-6 with TRBJ2-3; 10 nucleotides agree with TRBD1. Trimming removed 6 bases from V and 6 bases from J; junction bases left unmatched: 3. Germline CDR1 MNHNY, CDR2 SVGAGI (reference sequence). This CDR3 is 13 amino acids long. CDR3 coding DNA: TGTGCCAGCAGGGGACAGGGGTTGGATACGCAGTATTTT. This sequence encodes CASRGQGLDTQYF.

In this sample, this clone turned up once. This chain connects TRBV28 to TRBJ1-4; D remains unclear. Trimming removed 3 bases from V and 0 bases from J, with 14 bases in between. This CDR3 has 17 amino acids. Germline CDR1 is MDHEN and CDR2 is SYDVKM. CDR3 sequence reads: CASSFAQNHPTNEKLFF. DNA for the CDR3: TGTGCCAGCAGTTTCGCACAGAACCACCCAACTAATGAAAAACTGTTTTTT.

The V gene is TRBV7-8, the J gene TRBJ2-2; no reliable D call. This CDR3 spans 14 amino acids. Germline CDR1 and CDR2: SGHVS and FQNEAQ. Trimming shortened V by 4 bases and J by 0 bases, and 6 bases separated the two germline ends. This CDR3 is CASSWGPNTGELFF. The DNA for the CDR3 is TGTGCCAGCAGCTGGGGTCCGAACACCGGGGAGCTGTTTTTT. Full variable domain (missing parts from reference TRBV7-8 and TRBJ2-2): GAGVSQSPRYKVAKRGQDVALRCDPISGHVSLFWYQQALGQGPEFLTYFQNEAQLDKSGLPSDRFFAERPEGSVSTLKIQRTQQEDSAVYLCASSWGPNTGELFFGEGSRLTVL.

This chain uses TRBV2 with TRBJ2-1; D is undetermined. Germline V gene lookup returns CDR1 SNHLY and CDR2 FYNNEI. The V gene lost 5 bases and the J gene lost 2 bases, with 10 bases spanning the gap. The CDR3 contains 14 residues. CDR3 nucleotides: TGTGCCAGCAGTCGCAGGAACACCTACAATGAGCAGTTCTTC. Amino acids: CASSRRNTYNEQFF.

This chain uses TRBV11-2 with TRBJ2-2; 11 nucleotides match TRBD2. J was trimmed by 8 bases and V by 5 bases; bases with no gene match: 7. Germline-derived CDR1 and CDR2 are SGHAT and FQNNGV. The CDR3 is 15 residues long. Written as DNA, the CDR3 is TGTGCCAGCAGCATCACTAGCGGGAGTATAGGGGAGCTGTTTTTT. This translates into CASSITSGSIGELFF. The variable domain in full, completed from reference TRBV11-2 and TRBJ2-2, reads EAGVAQSPRYKIIEKRQSVAFWCNPISGHATLYWYQQILGQGPKLLIQFQNNGVVDDSQLPKDRFSAERLKGVDSTLKIQPAKLEDSAVYLCASSITSGSIGELFFGEGSRLTVL.

This chain joins TRBV7-9 and TRBJ2-1; D remains unclear. Germline CDR1 is SEHNR and CDR2 is FQNEAQ (reference sequence). The CDR3 spans 15 residues. V lost 5 bases, J lost 7 bases, and 18 bases lay in between. Written as DNA, the CDR3 is TGTGCCAGCAGCCGAGAGCTGGGCCAGAGGAATGAGCAGTTCTTC. As protein: CASSRELGQRNEQFF.